This T cell receptor beta chain is from a study of metastatic and nonmetastatic thyroid tumors. All patients were untreated before thyroid surgery. Per the study methods: Clinicopathological groups of papillary thyroid cancer showed CDR3 differences that were used to build a distant-metastasis classifier. MiXCR reprocessed the PCR reads for TCRdb. The V and J calls reflect TCRdb's pipeline rather than the authors' work. The sample records 45,000 or so clones, about 4.3% being singletons. This clone has at least ten counts. Its antigen is currently unknown. General study points: Malignant thyroid tumors reportedly exceeded benign nodules significantly in TCR beta diversity, with the difference appearing in blood and tumor.

Source material: blood. This receptor was obtained from a female donor with papillary thyroid cancer or a benign thyroid nodule (not recorded which). Some clones in this sample may be carry-over from other donors' samples.

CDR3 in DNA: TGTGCCAGCAGCTTCGCGTATGGGACTAGAAACACAGATACGCAGTATTTT. Translating gives CASSFAYGTRNTDTQYF. The chain joins TRBV11-2 to TRBJ2-3; 8 bases align to TRBD2. V gave up 3 bases and J gave up 2 bases; unmatched junction bases: 10. This CDR3 comprises 17 residues. CDR1 and CDR2 from the germline V gene are SGHAT and FQNNGV.